This T cell receptor beta chain was profiled in a study of blood T cell repertoires in COVID-19. Whole-study context: Whether acute or convalescent, the COVID-19 samples came from the United States, Italy and Spain. The cDNA or gDNA used as material had been derived from T cells, B-cell-depleted T cells, or PBMCs.

V shed 3 bases and J shed 7 bases, with 13 bases lying between them. Per germline, CDR1 SGHAT and CDR2 FQNNGV. The CDR3 sequence is 15 residues long. Original analysis: By means of reference gene primer amplification, nucleated cell counts were estimated. This table comes from immunoSEQ multiplex PCR, and its TCRdb copy is limited to in-frame clones, with some not included. The DNA was the basis for D and trimming; V, J and clone size are from that table. The repertoire has about 100,000 clones, more than 70% of them found once; the top ten carry 13%. The TCR was taken from a human donor in a cohort sampled during active COVID-19. This chain links TRBV11-2 with TRBJ1-6; D possibly corresponds to TRBD1 (5 bases). The sample taken for sequencing was peripheral blood. CDR3 residues: CASSFWGSANSPLHF. The DNA of the CDR3 is TGTGCCAGCAGCTTCTGGGGCAGCGCGAATTCACCCCTCCACTTT.